This TCR beta chain comes out of a study of OX40 agonist ivuxolimab in advanced cancers. The CDR3 is 15 amino acids. Germline V gene data show CDR1 as WNHNN and CDR2 as SYGVQD (reference sequence). Trimming took off 8 bases at V and 5 bases at J, with 19 bases between the two ends. TCRdb keeps only in-frame clones here, not all; method: immunoSEQ multiplex PCR. Of 60,000 to 85,000 clones listed, approximately 80% are singletons. V is TRBV10-1 and J is TRBJ1-3; a weak D match, TRBD1 (6 bases). The sequences come from CD4+ or CD8+ T cells sorted from blood, collected in a trial of the OX40 agonist ivuxolimab. This TCR came from an adult with an advanced solid tumor such as melanoma, head and neck, liver or kidney cancer. The CDR3, as DNA: TGCGCCAGCCCCCGCCTCCGGGACACCCGAAACACCATATATTTT. As protein: CASPRLRDTRNTIYF.